Sequencing of this T cell receptor beta chain was carried out in a study of blood T cell repertoires in COVID-19. About the study: Whether acute or convalescent, the COVID-19 samples came from the United States, Italy and Spain. T cells, B-cell-depleted T cells, or PBMCs supplied cDNA or gDNA.

V shed 5 bases and J shed 7 bases, with 11 bases lying between them. This CDR3 comprises 12 residues. CDR1 and CDR2 from the germline V gene are SEHNR and FQNEAQ (reference sequence). This clone was counted a single time. How the authors handled the data: By means of reference gene primer amplification, nucleated cell counts were estimated. Sequenced by immunoSEQ multiplex PCR; TCRdb stores in-frame clones only, minus some. The V and J calls and the clone size are those of that table, but D and trimming were determined from the DNA. The repertoire holds about 62,000 clones, with about nine tenths as singletons.

The sample was peripheral blood. This chain links TRBV7-9 with TRBJ1-1; D gene ambiguous. The sequence was collected from a woman older than 75 with acute or convalescent COVID-19. CDR3 nucleotides: TGTGCCAGCAGCCGGGTACACAATGAAGCTTTCTTT. It encodes CASSRVHNEAFF.